The 22 T cell receptor beta chains reported below all come from one sample, sequenced in a study of CD8+ T cells in alopecia areata. Treatment described: oral pan-JAK inhibitor, 5-10 mg twice daily. It was cDNA, reverse transcribed from extracted RNA, that served as the sequencing template. Method: immunoSEQ multiplex PCR; TCRdb's copy keeps in-frame clones and lacks some. The sample lists around 290,000 clones, 58% occurring once. The sequencing here drew on CD4+ T cells sorted from blood, taken at week 24, from a patient treated with tofacitinib. These TCRs come from a human donor with alopecia areata.

This clone has a handful of counts. The chain recombines TRBV29-1 with TRBJ2-5; 8 positions match TRBD1. There are 12 residues in the CDR3. Germline V CDR1 and CDR2: SQVTM, ANQGSEA. V trimming: 8 bases; J trimming: 3 bases; junction bases outside the gene matches: 5. The CDR3: CSKQGGEETQYF. The DNA for the CDR3 is TGCAGCAAACAGGGGGGAGAAGAGACCCAGTACTTC.

The rearrangement uses TRBV2 and TRBJ2-1, with 8 bases lining up with TRBD1. The J segment lost 5 bases and the V segment lost 1 base, leaving 7 bases of the junction unmatched. The germline V gene encodes CDR1 SNHLY and CDR2 FYNNEI. The CDR3 consists of 16 residues. CDR3 protein: CASSEDRGSVNNEQFF. CDR3 nucleotide sequence: TGTGCCAGCAGTGAAGACAGGGGGTCTGTCAACAATGAGCAGTTCTTC.

V is TRBV5-6 and J is TRBJ2-7; D is perhaps TRBD2 (6 bases). The CDR3 contains 11 residues. V was pared by 4 bases and J by 10 bases, with 12 bases between. The germline V gene encodes CDR1 SGHDT and CDR2 YYEEEE. As DNA, the CDR3 is TGTGCCAGCAGCCGGGCGGGGTTTCAGTACTTC. Amino acid sequence: CASSRAGFQYF.

The rearrangement uses TRBV29-1 and TRBJ2-3; possible D gene TRBD2, 6 bases. Per germline, CDR1 SQVTM and CDR2 ANQGSEA. This CDR3 spans 14 amino acids. V gave up 6 bases and J gave up 2 bases, with 15 bases separating them. DNA of the CDR3: TGCAGCGTCGCCGCGGGGTTTCCCACAGATACGCAGTATTTT. Translated, it gives CSVAAGFPTDTQYF.

V usage is TRBV30 and J usage is TRBJ2-1; D possibly corresponds to TRBD1 (5 bases). The CDR3 contains 14 residues. Per germline, CDR1 GTSNPN and CDR2 SVGIG (reference sequence). V was shortened by 0 bases and J by 7 bases, with 13 bases between the two germline ends. The CDR3 nucleotides read TGTGCCTGGAGTGTATTGAGACAGAGAAATGAGCAGTTCTTC. Protein sequence: CAWSVLRQRNEQFF.

This clone was seen a handful of times. V usage is TRBV28 and J usage is TRBJ2-1; the D is unclear. The CDR3 has 13 amino acids. CDR1 and CDR2 (germline): MDHEN, SYDVKM. V gave up 6 bases and J gave up 5 bases, with 11 bases separating them. The chain's CDR3 is CASRPDRNNEQFF. Here the CDR3 DNA reads TGTGCCAGCAGACCCGACCGCAACAATGAGCAGTTCTTC. Together with reference TRBV28 and TRBJ2-1, the CDR3 gives the full variable domain: DVKVTQSSRYLVKRTGEKVFLECVQDMDHENMFWYRQDPGLGLRLIYFSYDVKMKEKGDIPEGYSVSREKKERFSLILESASTNQTSMYLCASRPDRNNEQFFGPGTRLTVL.

The chain employs TRBV18 and TRBJ2-5; D remains unclear. Germline V CDR1 and CDR2: KGHSH, LQKENI. This CDR3 is 13 amino acids long. V gave up 5 bases and J gave up 4 bases, with 11 bases separating them. The CDR3 sequence: CASSTGLTETQYF. CDR3 nucleotides: TGTGCCAGCTCAACGGGCCTAACAGAGACCCAGTACTTC.

CDR3 in DNA: TGTGCCTGGAGTCGTAAACGGGGGTCTGCCTATGGCTACACCTTC. Protein product: CAWSRKRGSAYGYTF. V gene TRBV30 combines with J gene TRBJ1-2, with TRBD1 as a possible D gene (5 bases). Germline CDR1 reads GTSNPN; CDR2 reads SVGIG (reference sequence). Deletions cut 2 bases from V and 4 bases from J, with 17 bases between. The CDR3 totals 15 residues.

Only a few counts were recorded for this clone. The chain combines TRBV2 with TRBJ2-2, with TRBD1 matching 8 bases. With 3 bases clipped from V and 0 bases from J, the junction kept 0 bases outside the gene matches. Germline CDR1 and CDR2: SNHLY and FYNNEI. This CDR3 region has 15 residues. The CDR3, as DNA: TGTGCCAGCAGTGAGGACAGGGCGAACACCGGGGAGCTGTTTTTT. As protein: CASSEDRANTGELFF.

The chain employs TRBV30 and TRBJ2-6; 9 nucleotides match TRBD1. V shed 3 bases and J 0 bases; nucleotides not matched to a gene: 6. CDR1 is GTSNPN and CDR2 is SVGIG in the germline V gene (reference sequence). CDR3 length: 17 amino acids. Here the CDR3 DNA reads TGTGCCTGGAGGGACAGGGGAGTTAGCTCTGGGGCCAACGTCCTGACTTTC. Translated: CAWRDRGVSSGANVLTF. The whole variable domain, filled in from reference TRBV30 and TRBJ2-6, reads SQTIHQWPATLVQPVGSPLSLECTVEGTSNPNLYWYRQAAGRGLQLLFYSVGIGQISSEVPQNLSASRPQDRQFILSSKKLLLSDSGFYLCAWRDRGVSSGANVLTFGAGSRLTVL.

This chain links TRBV11-2 with TRBJ2-2; tentatively, D is TRBD1 (6 bases). Germline loops: CDR1 SGHAT, CDR2 FQNNGV. This CDR3 comprises 15 residues. Trimming shortened V by 7 bases and J by 7 bases, and 19 bases separated the two germline ends. CDR3 region: CASTHNFQGIGELFF. The CDR3 DNA is TGTGCCAGCACCCACAATTTTCAGGGGATCGGGGAGCTGTTTTTT. The full variable domain, completed using reference TRBV11-2 and TRBJ2-2, is EAGVAQSPRYKIIEKRQSVAFWCNPISGHATLYWYQQILGQGPKLLIQFQNNGVVDDSQLPKDRFSAERLKGVDSTLKIQPAKLEDSAVYLCASTHNFQGIGELFFGEGSRLTVL.

The rearrangement uses TRBV28 and TRBJ2-1, with TRBD2 matching 13 bases. This CDR3 is built from 18 residues. The V segment lost 5 bases and the J segment 3 bases; nucleotides outside the gene matches: 10. Looked up from germline, CDR1 is MDHEN and CDR2 is SYDVKM. The DNA for the CDR3 is TGTGCCAGCAGTACATCTCCGACTAGCGGGGGGTTCTACAATGAGCAGTTCTTC. Its translation is CASSTSPTSGGFYNEQFF.

This clone was found many times. The rearrangement joins TRBV7-8 to TRBJ1-6, with D perhaps matching TRBD1 (5 bases). V was trimmed by 8 bases and J by 7 bases, leaving 18 bases between them. Germline loops: CDR1 SGHVS, CDR2 FQNEAQ. The length of the CDR3 is 15 residues. As DNA, the CDR3 is TGTGCCAGCCGCCTGGGTGGGGACTTGAATTCACCCCTCCACTTT. This translates into CASRLGGDLNSPLHF. The variable domain in full, with the rest retrieved from reference TRBV7-8 and TRBJ1-6, is GAGVSQSPRYKVAKRGQDVALRCDPISGHVSLFWYQQALGQGPEFLTYFQNEAQLDKSGLPSDRFFAERPEGSVSTLKIQRTQQEDSAVYLCASRLGGDLNSPLHFGNGTRLTVT.

This sequence joins TRBV28 and TRBJ1-3, with a possible D match to TRBD1 (6 bases). The CDR3 runs 14 residues. Trimming left V 5 bases short and J 2 bases short, with 10 bases between. Germline V gives CDR1 MDHEN, CDR2 SYDVKM. CDR3 nucleotides: TGTGCCAGCAGTATCGGGGGCACTGGAAACACCATATATTTT. It codes for CASSIGGTGNTIYF. Using reference TRBV28 and TRBJ1-3 for the parts outside the CDR3, the full variable domain is DVKVTQSSRYLVKRTGEKVFLECVQDMDHENMFWYRQDPGLGLRLIYFSYDVKMKEKGDIPEGYSVSREKKERFSLILESASTNQTSMYLCASSIGGTGNTIYFGEGSWLTVV.

The V gene is TRBV6-5, the J gene TRBJ2-5; 7 bases line up with TRBD1. The ends lost 6 bases at V and 7 bases at J; junction bases unmatched: 11. The CDR3 runs to 14 residues. Germline V gene data show CDR1 as MNHEY and CDR2 as SVGAGI. CDR3 region: CASSFRQGGRTQYF. The CDR3 nucleotides are TGTGCCAGCAGCTTTAGACAGGGCGGACGGACCCAGTACTTC.

This clone was counted between two and nine times. The V and J genes are TRBV6-5 and TRBJ1-1; 7 nucleotides line up with TRBD1. CDR3 length equals 12 residues. Looked up from germline, CDR1 is MNHEY and CDR2 is SVGAGI. The V and J ends lost 5 bases and 11 bases, in that order; junction bases with no gene match: 8. Written as DNA, the CDR3 is TGTGCCAGCAGTACCCAGGGGGTTGCGGCTTTCTTT. As protein: CASSTQGVAAFF.

The DNA of the CDR3 is TGTGCCAGCAGATCGCGGGGGCCTGCCACAGATACGCAGTATTTT. This translates into CASRSRGPATDTQYF. J is TRBJ2-3 and V is TRBV6-5, with D possibly being TRBD2 (7 bases). This CDR3 has 15 amino acids. Trimming cost V 6 bases and J 2 bases, with 15 bases left between them. Per the germline V gene, CDR1 is MNHEY and CDR2 is SVGAGI.

The chain is built from TRBV9 and TRBJ2-1; either TRBD1 or TRBD2 may supply D (5 bases each). Germline CDR1 SGDLS, CDR2 YYNGEE. The CDR3 extends over 18 amino acids. Between the trimmed V and J ends, which lost 2 bases and 1 base, there was a span of 19 bases. The chain's CDR3 is CASSVRIPGPGSYNEQFF. The CDR3 region has the DNA TGTGCCAGCAGCGTCAGGATACCGGGGCCGGGTTCCTACAATGAGCAGTTCTTC.

The CDR3 region is CASSPYGGPDQPQHF. The CDR3 DNA reads as TGTGCCAGCAGCCCGTATGGTGGGCCGGATCAGCCCCAGCATTTT. This rearrangement joins TRBV9 to TRBJ1-5, with no clear D. CDR1 and CDR2 (germline): SGDLS, YYNGEE. The CDR3 loop spans 15 amino acids. V shed 4 bases and J shed 5 bases, with 16 bases lying between them.

The chain combines TRBV7-2 with TRBJ1-1; D unresolved. The CDR3 spans 14 residues. Trimming shortened V by 1 base and J by 5 bases, and 11 bases separated the two germline ends. Germline CDR1 SGHTA, CDR2 FQGNSA. The CDR3 region is CASSLVTAGTEAFF. CDR3 DNA sequence: TGTGCCAGCAGCTTAGTAACGGCGGGGACTGAAGCTTTCTTT.

The V and J genes are TRBV28 and TRBJ1-6; possible D gene TRBD1, 6 bases. The CDR3 runs to 13 residues. Germline V gene sequence: CDR1 MDHEN, CDR2 SYDVKM. The V and J ends lost 6 bases and 10 bases respectively, with 13 bases between them. The CDR3 DNA reads TGTGCCAGCAGCCCGGCAGGGGTATCACCCCTCCACTTT. It yields the protein CASSPAGVSPLHF.

The chain uses TRBV30 and TRBJ1-1; D remains unclear. CDR1 and CDR2 from the germline V gene are GTSNPN and SVGIG (reference sequence). The CDR3 is 12 amino acids. Between the trimmed V and J ends, which lost 2 bases and 6 bases, there was a span of 10 bases. CDR3 amino acids: CAWSTNHAEAFF. In DNA, the CDR3 is TGTGCCTGGAGTACCAACCACGCTGAAGCTTTCTTT.